Listed here are 26 T cell receptor beta chains from one sample, sequenced in a study of blood T cell repertoires in COVID-19. Sequenced by immunoSEQ multiplex PCR; TCRdb stores in-frame clones only, minus some. The sample yields about 90,000 clones, over 60% seen once. Material: peripheral blood. The receptors were sampled from an older man with acute or convalescent COVID-19.

The chain carries TRBV28 and TRBJ2-7; 12 bases line up with TRBD2. J gave up 4 bases and V 2 bases, and 3 bases lay outside the gene matches. The CDR3 covers 15 residues. Germline values: CDR1 MDHEN, CDR2 SYDVKM. As DNA, the CDR3 is TGTGCCAGCAGTTTACCCCTAGCGGGAGGGTACGAGCAGTACTTC. It yields the protein CASSLPLAGGYEQYF.

This clone was seen just once. The V call is TRBV6-5, the J call TRBJ1-5, with D unresolved. Trimming left V 2 bases short and J 10 bases short, with 9 bases between. The CDR3 spans 12 residues. From germline, CDR1 is MNHEY and CDR2 SVGAGI. CDR3 protein: CASSYPEGPQHF. CDR3 nucleotide sequence: TGTGCCAGCAGTTACCCGGAGGGTCCCCAGCATTTT.

This chain joins TRBV7-2 and TRBJ2-1; TRBD1 matches 10 bases. V shed 1 base, J shed 6 bases, and the junction held 6 bases outside the gene matches. Germline CDR1 reads SGHTA; CDR2 reads FQGNSA. CDR3 length: 16 amino acids. CDR3 region: CASSLGDRGPGNEQFF. CDR3 bases: TGTGCCAGCAGCTTAGGAGACAGGGGGCCTGGCAATGAGCAGTTCTTC.

This clone was counted a few times. The chain links TRBV12-2 to TRBJ1-5. TRBV12-2 is designated a pseudogene. This CDR3 region has 16 residues. The CDR3 reads CASRLTLGGSNQPQHF. Here the CDR3 DNA reads TGTGCAAGTCGCTTAACCCTCGGGGGTAGCAATCAGCCCCAGCATTTT.

The chain has TRBV5-1 and TRBJ2-3; perhaps TRBD2 as D (6 bases). The CDR3 loop spans 15 amino acids. In germline, CDR1 is SGHRS, CDR2 YFSETQ. Trimming shortened V by 0 bases and J by 1 base, and 9 bases separated the two germline ends. CDR3 DNA: TGCGCCAGCAGCTTGGGGACTACCCGCACAGATACGCAGTATTTT. It is translated as CASSLGTTRTDTQYF.

This rearrangement joins TRBV15 to TRBJ2-1, with TRBD2 as a possible D gene (5 bases). The CDR3 has 16 residues. CDR1 LNHNV and CDR2 YYDKDF come from the germline V gene (reference sequence). Deletions cut 0 bases from V and 1 base from J, with 10 bases between. The CDR3 loop reads CATSRDHPGSYNEQFF. CDR3 sequence (DNA): TGTGCCACCAGCAGAGATCATCCGGGGTCCTACAATGAGCAGTTCTTC.

As DNA, the CDR3 is TGCAGCGTTGAGGAGGGCGAGTATGCCGGGGAGCTGTTTTTT. Protein product: CSVEEGEYAGELFF. The J gene is TRBJ2-2, the V gene TRBV29-1, with TRBD2 as a possible D gene (6 bases). Germline values: CDR1 SQVTM, CDR2 ANQGSEA. V lost 3 bases, J lost 6 bases, and 14 bases lay in between. The CDR3 is 14 amino acids.

V gene TRBV12-5 combines with J gene TRBJ1-5, with D unresolved. The CDR3 sequence is 14 residues long. Trimming shortened V by 0 bases and J by 7 bases, and 10 bases separated the two germline ends. CDR1 and CDR2 from the germline V gene are LGHNT and FRNRAP. CDR3 sequence reads: CASGLVRSGQPQHF. The CDR3 nucleotides read TGTGCTAGTGGTTTGGTACGCTCGGGACAGCCCCAGCATTTT.

This clone was recorded a few times. The chain recombines TRBV7-6 with TRBJ2-7; the D is unclear. From germline, CDR1 is SGHVS and CDR2 FNYEAQ. CDR3 length equals 17 residues. Trimming removed 5 bases from V and 2 bases from J, with 22 bases in between. The chain's CDR3 is CASSTLTVGGSTYEQYF. The CDR3 DNA reads as TGTGCCAGCAGCACCCTTACGGTTGGCGGCAGCACCTACGAGCAGTACTTC. Full variable domain (outside the CDR3, taken from reference TRBV7-6 and TRBJ2-7): GAGVSQSPRYKVTKRGQDVALRCDPISGHVSLYWYRQALGQGPEFLTYFNYEAQQDKSGLPNDRFSAERPEGSISTLTIQRTEQRDSAMYRCASSTLTVGGSTYEQYFGPGTRLTVT.

This clone was detected only a few times. The chain combines TRBV7-6 with TRBJ1-1, with TRBD1 matching over 7 bases. V lost 5 bases and J lost 0; bases outside the gene matches: 9. Looked up from germline, CDR1 is SGHVS and CDR2 is FNYEAQ. This CDR3 region has 16 residues. CDR3 in DNA: TGTGCCAGCAGCCTAACAGGGGATGGGCTGAACACTGAAGCTTTCTTT. This translates into CASSLTGDGLNTEAFF.

This clone appeared a single time. V and J are TRBV5-4 and TRBJ1-2, with 7 nucleotides matching TRBD1. Germline V gene data show CDR1 as SGHNT and CDR2 as YYREEE (reference sequence). This CDR3 is 16 amino acids long. The J segment lost 6 bases and the V segment lost 4 bases, leaving 15 bases of the junction unmatched. As DNA, the CDR3 is TGTGCCAGCAGCCCAAGGGTCCGACAGGGAGGAAATGGCTACACCTTC. Translation gives CASSPRVRQGGNGYTF.

This clone occurred many times. The chain has TRBV30 and TRBJ1-2; 11 nucleotides agree with TRBD1. Germline values: CDR1 GTSNPN, CDR2 SVGIG (reference sequence). With V trimmed by 2 bases and J by 13 bases, 6 bases remained unmatched. This CDR3 contains 12 residues. Here the CDR3 reads CAWSKDRGHGTF. The CDR3 nucleotides are TGTGCCTGGAGTAAGGACAGGGGGCATGGCACCTTC.

The rearrangement links TRBV2 to TRBJ1-1; a weak D match, TRBD1 (5 bases). Germline V CDR1 and CDR2: SNHLY, FYNNEI. Deletions cut 5 bases from V and 7 bases from J, with 11 bases between. There are 12 residues in the CDR3. The CDR3 DNA reads TGTGCCAGCAGTCTACAGGAGCGTGAAGCTTTCTTT. This sequence encodes CASSLQEREAFF. Looking up the rest from reference TRBV2 and TRBJ1-1 gives the full variable domain: EPEVTQTPSHQVTQMGQEVILRCVPISNHLYFYWYRQILGQKVEFLVSFYNNEISEKSEIFDDQFSVERPDGSNFTLKIRSTKLEDSAMYFCASSLQEREAFFGQGTRLTVV.

Written as DNA, the CDR3 is TGTGCCAGCAGTCGCCTGGGGGGGGGCGGTGAAAAACTGTTTTTT. It translates to CASSRLGGGGEKLFF. The V call is TRBV6-5, the J call TRBJ1-4; D is possibly TRBD1 (6 bases). Germline lookup yields CDR1 MNHEY and CDR2 SVGAGI. The CDR3 is 15 amino acids. The V end was cut by 5 bases, the J end by 7 bases, with 17 bases between.

The chain has TRBV7-8 and TRBJ1-2; D ambiguous. Trimming took 1 base from V and 5 from J, leaving 8 bases between them. Germline CDR1 reads SGHVS; CDR2 reads FQNEAQ. This CDR3 contains 13 residues. The CDR3 is CASSLDSRYGYTF. The CDR3 DNA reads TGTGCCAGCAGCTTAGACAGCAGATATGGCTACACCTTC.

The chain is built from TRBV5-6 and TRBJ1-1, with 9 bases identical to TRBD1. V gave up 4 bases and J gave up 7 bases; unmatched junction bases: 2. CDR3 length: 12 amino acids. The germline V gene encodes CDR1 SGHDT and CDR2 YYEEEE. The CDR3 DNA sequence: TGTGCCAGCAGCGAGGACAGGGGTGAAGCTTTCTTT. Protein product: CASSEDRGEAFF.

The V gene is TRBV29-1, the J gene TRBJ1-2; 8 bases match TRBD1. Germline loops: CDR1 SQVTM, CDR2 ANQGSEA. Unmatched junction bases numbered 3, after V lost 6 bases and J lost 3 bases. The CDR3 runs 12 residues. CDR3 DNA sequence: TGCAGCGTGGGACAGGACGACTATGGCTACACCTTC. Translated: CSVGQDDYGYTF.

The chain joins TRBV29-1 to TRBJ1-2; D unclear. Germline-derived CDR1 and CDR2 are SQVTM and ANQGSEA. V was trimmed by 6 bases and J by 8 bases, leaving 22 bases between them. There are 14 residues in the CDR3. CDR3 amino acids: CSVRGIGPTEGYTF. Here the CDR3 DNA reads TGCAGCGTCCGAGGGATCGGACCGACCGAAGGCTACACCTTC.

The V gene is TRBV7-9, the J gene TRBJ1-1; maybe TRBD1 (5 bases). This CDR3 is 16 amino acids long. Germline-derived CDR1 and CDR2 are SEHNR and FQNEAQ (reference sequence). Between the trimmed V and J ends, which lost 3 bases and 3 bases, there was a span of 17 bases. The CDR3 DNA sequence: TGTGCCAGCAGCTTCGGAGGGACCCAAACCCACACTGAAGCTTTCTTT. As protein: CASSFGGTQTHTEAFF.

This chain joins TRBV5-5 and TRBJ2-5; D remains unclear. CDR1 is SGHKS and CDR2 is YYEKEE in the germline V gene (reference sequence). Trimming took 4 bases from V and 4 from J, leaving 14 bases between them. The CDR3 is 14 residues long. The CDR3 DNA is TGTGCCAGCAGCCGAACGGTAGAAATAGAGACCCAGTACTTC. Translating gives CASSRTVEIETQYF.

The rearrangement uses TRBV7-3 and TRBJ2-7, with TRBD1 matching over 10 bases. In germline, CDR1 is SGHTA, CDR2 FQGTGA. The CDR3 spans 15 residues. After removal of 7 bases from V and 2 bases from J, the junction contained 8 bases not matched to a gene. The CDR3 sequence: CASTAGQGNPYEQYV. CDR3 sequence (DNA): TGTGCCAGCACCGCGGGACAGGGGAACCCCTACGAGCAGTACGTC.

The chain links TRBV4-1 to TRBJ2-3; D is ambiguous. V gave up 4 bases and J gave up 2 bases, with 7 bases separating them. Germline lookup yields CDR1 MGHRA and CDR2 YSYEKL. The CDR3 contains 13 residues. The CDR3 DNA sequence: TGCGCCAGCAGCCCGTTGTTCACAGATACGCAGTATTTT. Protein sequence: CASSPLFTDTQYF.

J is TRBJ2-2 and V is TRBV6-5; a possible D gene is TRBD1 (6 bases). Trimming took 11 bases from V and 0 from J, leaving 16 bases between them. Germline V lookup: CDR1 MNHEY, CDR2 SVGAGI. There are 15 residues in the CDR3. The CDR3 loop reads CAATTGTTNTGELFF. In DNA form, the CDR3 reads TGTGCCGCCACGACCGGGACAACGAACACCGGGGAGCTGTTTTTT.

This chain uses TRBV28 with TRBJ1-5; 11 positions match TRBD1. V lost 5 bases, J lost 3 bases, and 9 bases stayed unmatched. The CDR3 loop spans 17 amino acids. From germline, CDR1 is MDHEN and CDR2 SYDVKM. The CDR3: CASSPRGQGGYNQPQHF. The CDR3, as DNA: TGTGCCAGCAGTCCCCGGGGACAGGGGGGCTACAATCAGCCCCAGCATTTT.

This chain connects TRBV11-2 to TRBJ2-5; the D is unclear. This CDR3 is 16 amino acids long. Trimming took 0 bases from V and 4 from J, leaving 15 bases between them. Germline CDR1 is SGHAT and CDR2 is FQNNGV. CDR3 sequence reads: CASSLDWSAGRETQYF. CDR3 sequence (DNA): TGTGCCAGCAGCTTAGATTGGTCGGCAGGCAGAGAGACCCAGTACTTC.

This chain uses TRBV10-3 with TRBJ2-2, with D possibly being TRBD1 (5 bases). This CDR3 spans 14 amino acids. Per the germline V gene, CDR1 is ENHRY and CDR2 is SYGVKD. Trimming left V 6 bases short and J 1 base short, with 9 bases between. The CDR3 is CAIRPTENTGELFF. The CDR3 bases are TGTGCCATCAGGCCGACAGAGAACACCGGGGAGCTGTTTTTT.